Presented here are 20 T cell receptor beta chains from one specimen sequenced in a study of identical twins. TCRdb re-called the 5' RACE reads through MiXCR, storing one row per CDR3 protein. This repertoire shows some 230,000 distinct CDR3 sequences, approximately 5.9% found once; its top ten account for more than 14%. The same data also went into a second study, on T cells expressing NK-cell markers.

Sequenced sample: CD8+ T cells sorted from blood. These receptors were taken from a woman in her late teens or twenties in good health.

This clonotype was seen a few times. The J gene is TRBJ2-1, the V gene TRBV15; TRBD2 agrees at 7 bases. With V trimmed by 8 bases and J by 8 bases, 3 bases remained unmatched. This CDR3 spans 11 amino acids. Germline CDR1 reads LNHNV; CDR2 reads YYDKDF (reference sequence). CDR3 DNA sequence: TGTGCCACCGGGAGGGGTTATGAGCAGTTCTTC. Its protein is CATGRGYEQFF.

The chain uses TRBV4-3 and TRBJ2-2; perhaps TRBD2 as D (6 bases). Trimming removed 1 base at V and 8 bases at J, with 14 bases between. The CDR3 has 15 amino acids. Germline lookup yields CDR1 LGHNA and CDR2 YSLEER. The CDR3 loop reads CASSQADYPSGELFF. Written as DNA, the CDR3 is TGCGCCAGCAGCCAAGCGGACTACCCGAGTGGGGAGCTGTTTTTT.

The V call is TRBV27, the J call TRBJ1-2; D gene uncertain. The CDR3 totals 15 residues. Germline V gene data show CDR1 as MNHEY and CDR2 as SMNVEV (reference sequence). Trimming stripped 5 bases from V and 0 bases from J, with 13 bases between. The CDR3 protein is CASSPRVVTNYGYTF. Written as DNA, the CDR3 is TGTGCCAGCAGTCCAAGGGTAGTGACTAACTATGGCTACACCTTC.

The J gene is TRBJ2-2, the V gene TRBV6-1; D may be TRBD2 (5 bases). CDR3 length: 15 amino acids. V lost 3 bases to trimming and J lost 3 bases, with 11 bases between them. Germline-derived CDR1 and CDR2 are MNHNS and SASEGT. CDR3 region: CASSEASSYTGELFF. The CDR3, as DNA: TGTGCCAGCAGTGAGGCTAGCAGCTACACCGGGGAGCTGTTTTTT.

The chain recombines TRBV4-3 with TRBJ2-7; TRBD1 matches at 7 bases. This CDR3 has 15 amino acids. From germline, CDR1 is LGHNA and CDR2 YSLEER. After removal of 6 bases from V and 6 bases from J, the junction contained 14 bases not matched to a gene. CDR3 bases: TGCGCCAGCAGTAGTATTACCGGGACAGCCTCCGAGCAGTACTTC. Its translation: CASSSITGTASEQYF.

This clonotype has a count of ten or more. The rearrangement links TRBV5-5 to TRBJ2-7; no definite D call. V gave up 4 bases and J gave up 0 bases, with 14 bases separating them. Germline values: CDR1 SGHKS, CDR2 YYEKEE (reference sequence). The CDR3 sequence is 15 residues long. CDR3 in amino acids: CASSLMDIHSYEQYF. The DNA for the CDR3 is TGTGCCAGCAGCCTAATGGATATTCACTCCTACGAGCAGTACTTC.

The CDR3, as DNA: TGTGCCAGCAGTTCTATCGCAGATACGCAGTATTTT. It encodes CASSSIADTQYF. The chain uses TRBV6-6 and TRBJ2-3, with unresolved D. The CDR3 spans 12 residues. V lost 4 bases and J 4 bases, leaving 6 bases between the germline ends. CDR1 MNHNY and CDR2 SVGAGI come from the germline V gene (reference sequence).

This clonotype came up many times. The J gene is TRBJ1-1, the V gene TRBV25-1; D may be TRBD1 (5 bases). The V end was cut by 3 bases, the J end by 5 bases, with 13 bases between. The CDR3 has 14 residues. The germline V gene has CDR1 MGHDK and CDR2 SYGVNS. CDR3 region: CASSDAGKGTEAFF. CDR3 DNA sequence: TGTGCCAGCAGTGACGCAGGGAAGGGGACTGAAGCTTTCTTT. Complete variable domain (other parts from reference TRBV25-1 and TRBJ1-1): EADIYQTPRYLVIGTGKKITLECSQTMGHDKMYWYQQDPGMELHLIHYSYGVNSTEKGDLSSESTVSRIRTEHFPLTLESARPSHTSQYLCASSDAGKGTEAFFGQGTRLTVV.

The chain employs TRBV4-3 and TRBJ2-7, with D unclear. From germline, CDR1 is LGHNA and CDR2 YSLEER. V lost 8 bases and J 0 bases, leaving 14 bases between the germline ends. CDR3 size: 14 residues. The CDR3 sequence is CASGFGLNSYEQYF. The CDR3 coding sequence is TGCGCCAGCGGGTTTGGGCTCAACTCCTACGAGCAGTACTTC.

V and J are TRBV7-8 and TRBJ2-3, with 10 positions matching TRBD2. CDR1 SGHVS and CDR2 FQNEAQ come from the germline V gene. With 0 bases clipped from V and 0 bases from J, the junction kept 9 bases outside the gene matches. The CDR3 sequence is 19 residues long. The CDR3 DNA follows: TGTGCCAGCAGCTTAGCGGGGCTAGCGGGGGAGGGAAGCACAGATACGCAGTATTTT. Its translation: CASSLAGLAGEGSTDTQYF.

This clonotype was recorded a few times. The chain has TRBV30 and TRBJ2-7, with D hard to call. Looked up from germline, CDR1 is GTSNPN and CDR2 is SVGIG (reference sequence). Trimming removed 1 base from V and 2 bases from J, with 3 bases in between. This CDR3 spans 11 amino acids. The CDR3 region has the DNA TGTGCCTGGAGTGGGGCCTACGAGCAGTACTTC. Its translation: CAWSGAYEQYF.

This clonotype has a handful of counts. The chain carries TRBV12-3 or TRBV12-4 and TRBJ2-2, with 10 bases fitting TRBD2. J lost 3 bases, V lost 5 bases, and 3 bases had no gene match. The CDR3 runs to 15 residues. CDR3 DNA: TGTGCCAGCAGTATCGGACTAGCGGACACCGGGGAGCTGTTTTTT. This translates into CASSIGLADTGELFF.

The chain uses TRBV13 and TRBJ1-2, with D possibly being TRBD1 (6 bases). The CDR3 is 16 residues long. The germline V and J ends were trimmed by 4 bases and 0 bases, with 15 bases remaining between them. CDR1 is PRHDT, CDR2 FYEKMQ, per germline (reference sequence). The CDR3 region is CASSSGTTTPNYGYTF. In DNA, the CDR3 is TGTGCCAGCAGCTCGGGGACAACCACACCTAACTATGGCTACACCTTC.

This chain joins TRBV9 and TRBJ1-2; D possibly corresponds to TRBD1 (5 bases). Trimming took 0 bases from V and 5 from J, leaving 11 bases between them. The CDR3 has 14 amino acids. The germline V gene encodes CDR1 SGDLS and CDR2 YYNGEE. CDR3 amino acids: CASSVGGAKYGYTF. CDR3 sequence (DNA): TGTGCCAGCAGCGTAGGGGGCGCGAAGTATGGCTACACCTTC.

This clonotype was seen at least ten times. This CDR3 reads CASMRDYAQETQYF. CDR3 DNA sequence: TGCGCCAGCATGCGTGACTACGCCCAAGAGACCCAGTACTTC. The rearrangement joins TRBV10-2 to TRBJ2-5; possible D gene TRBD2, 5 bases. This CDR3 is built from 14 residues. V lost 7 bases, J lost 1 base, and 13 bases lay in between. CDR1 is WSHSY and CDR2 is SAAADI in the germline V gene.

This clonotype was observed a few times. CDR3 protein: CSAPRESTDTQYF. The CDR3 nucleotides read TGCAGTGCGCCCCGGGAAAGCACAGATACGCAGTATTTT. The chain employs TRBV20-1 and TRBJ2-3, with D perhaps TRBD2 (5 bases). The germline CDR1 and CDR2 sequences are DFQATT and SNEGSKA (reference sequence). The CDR3 sequence is 13 residues long. Trimming took off 6 bases at V and 0 bases at J, with 10 bases between the two ends.

This clonotype occurred many times. This chain uses TRBV29-1 with TRBJ2-2; D is ambiguous. The CDR3 extends over 11 amino acids. The V gene's germline CDR1 is SQVTM and CDR2 ANQGSEA. Trimming pared 6 bases from V and 8 bases from J, leaving 10 bases between. DNA for the CDR3: TGCAGCGTCGGAAGTACGGGGGAGCTGTTTTTT. Translating gives CSVGSTGELFF.

V and J are TRBV30 and TRBJ2-1, with 7 bases aligning to TRBD2. The J segment lost 8 bases and the V segment lost 7 bases, leaving 8 bases of the junction unmatched. This CDR3 has 12 residues. Germline values: CDR1 GTSNPN, CDR2 SVGIG (reference sequence). Written as DNA, the CDR3 is TGTGCCTCTCAGACTAGCTTCGATGAGCAGTTCTTC. Encoded protein: CASQTSFDEQFF.

This clonotype was observed a handful of times. This chain connects TRBV20-1 to TRBJ1-2; D gene unclear. The germline V gene has CDR1 DFQATT and CDR2 SNEGSKA (reference sequence). The CDR3 covers 14 residues. V was trimmed by 1 base and J by 4 bases, leaving 13 bases between them. The CDR3 region is CSARGDYTLYGYTF. The CDR3 DNA reads TGCAGTGCTAGAGGGGATTACACCCTCTATGGCTACACCTTC.

This clonotype was observed a handful of times. This chain joins TRBV27 and TRBJ2-1; D could derive from TRBD1 or TRBD2 (5 bases each). Germline V CDR1 and CDR2: MNHEY, SMNVEV (reference sequence). CDR3 length: 13 amino acids. The ends were cut back, 3 bases at V and 7 bases at J, with 10 bases in the middle. CDR3 residues: CASSFQGANEQFF. CDR3 coding DNA: TGTGCCAGCAGTTTCCAGGGAGCGAATGAGCAGTTCTTC.